This T cell receptor beta chain was recovered during a study of blood T cells in healthy people across ages. Study-level results: Long-lived and aged donors differed, with more naive CD4+ cells and higher diversity in the long-lived.

There are a few counts of this clonotype. Its antigen is unidentified. Germline loops: CDR1 SGHKS, CDR2 YYEKEE (reference sequence). With V trimmed by 0 bases and J by 3 bases, 11 bases remained unmatched. There are 17 residues in the CDR3. The use of a sample-barcoded 5' primer and a J-beta primer mix characterized a second PCR of about 7 to 12 cycles. All samples gave at least 3 million CDR3-containing paired-end reads. One entry per CDR3 protein results from TCRdb running MiXCR on the 5' RACE reads. The sample has hundreds of thousands of distinct CDR3 sequences; about 30% are singletons. The chain uses TRBV5-5 and TRBJ1-1; 7 bases align to TRBD1. This clonotype was obtained from an elderly woman in good health. Sequences were obtained from blood. CDR3 sequence reads: CASSLAYRGITDTEAFF. In nucleotides, the CDR3 is TGTGCCAGCAGCTTGGCCTACAGGGGTATAACGGACACTGAAGCTTTCTTT.